This T cell receptor (beta chain) appears in the sequencing data of a study of blood T cell repertoires in COVID-19. About the study: Acute-phase and convalescent COVID-19 samples originated in the United States, Italy and Spain. T cells, B-cell-depleted T cells, or PBMCs supplied cDNA or gDNA.

In the original analysis: It was from reference gene primer amplification that nucleated cell counts were estimated. The protocol was immunoSEQ multiplex PCR, while the TCRdb copy is restricted to in-frame clones and leaves out a portion. The D gene and trimming were derived from the DNA, and the V and J assignments and clone size from that table. The repertoire holds 200,000 or so clones, with under 85% as singletons. Material for sequencing was peripheral blood. This receptor was taken from a man aged 60 to 75 with active or convalescent COVID-19.

CDR3 coding DNA: TGTGCCAGCAGTGTTTCAGGGGCGAACACTGAAGCTTTCTTT. Its translation is CASSVSGANTEAFF. This chain joins TRBV7-9 and TRBJ1-1, with a possible D match to TRBD1 (6 bases). Germline values: CDR1 SEHNR, CDR2 FQNEAQ (reference sequence). V dropped 6 bases and J dropped 1 base, with 12 bases sitting between them. The CDR3 loop spans 14 amino acids. The entire variable domain, with the rest obtained from reference TRBV7-9 and TRBJ1-1, is as follows: DTGVSQNPRHKITKRGQNVTFRCDPISEHNRLYWYRQTLGQGPEFLTYFQNEAQLEKSRLLSDRFSAERPKGSFSTLEIQRTEQGDSAMYLCASSVSGANTEAFFGQGTRLTVV.